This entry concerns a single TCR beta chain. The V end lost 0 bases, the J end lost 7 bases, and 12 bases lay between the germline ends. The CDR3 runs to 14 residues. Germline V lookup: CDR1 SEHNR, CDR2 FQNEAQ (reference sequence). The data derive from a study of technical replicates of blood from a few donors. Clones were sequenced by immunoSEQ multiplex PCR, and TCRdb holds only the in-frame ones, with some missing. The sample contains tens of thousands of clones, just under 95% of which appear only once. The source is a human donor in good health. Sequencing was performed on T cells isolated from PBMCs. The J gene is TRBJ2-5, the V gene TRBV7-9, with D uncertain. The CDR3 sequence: CASSLALALGTQYF. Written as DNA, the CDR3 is TGTGCCAGCAGCTTAGCCCTTGCCCTCGGGACCCAGTACTTC.